This TCR beta chain was recovered during a study of T-cell reconstitution after alpha-beta-depleted transplantation in children. Findings and limits, study-wide: TCRbeta diversity was high at day 60 in some patients (a result of surviving recipient T cells and thymic progenitors).

The CDR3 is made up of 18 amino acids. With V trimmed by 0 bases and J by 8 bases, 14 bases remained unmatched. CDR1 is MNHEY and CDR2 is SVGEGT in the germline V gene. As it was prepared, the TCRbeta library received unique molecular identifiers. One entry per CDR3 protein results from TCRdb running MiXCR on the PCR reads. Of under 750,000 distinct CDR3 sequences listed, more than 20% were seen once; the top ten hold around an eighth. The sample holds many counts of this clonotype. Antigen unknown. The V call is TRBV6-2 or TRBV6-3, the J call TRBJ1-1; 11 bases line up with TRBD1. This specimen was PBMCs, mostly from graft donor cells, taken 360 days after TCRalphabeta/CD19-depleted stem cell transplant. This sequence originates from a boy under two years old who had a stem cell transplant for acute myeloid leukemia, so the T cells may come from the graft donor. CDR3 in amino acids: CASSYSRIAGTGGLEAFF. In nucleotides, the CDR3 is TGTGCCAGCAGTTACTCGAGAATTGCCGGGACAGGGGGTCTGGAAGCTTTCTTT.